Following are 13 T cell receptor beta chains from one sample sequenced in a study of cytomegalovirus exposure and HLA in healthy donors. Repertoires were generated with immunoSEQ multiplex PCR, while TCRdb's copy carries only in-frame clones and drops some. The repertoire consists of about 110,000 clones, with about 88% occurring once and the leading ten covering about 2.1%. The sequencing sample was made of PBMCs. The receptors were sampled from a woman younger than 30 in good health and CMV-seronegative.

The rearrangement uses TRBV15 and TRBJ2-3; D gene uncertain. This CDR3 contains 13 residues. V lost 3 bases to trimming and J lost 4 bases, with 8 bases between them. Per germline, CDR1 LNHNV and CDR2 YYDKDF (reference sequence). The CDR3 sequence: CATSSRTPDTQYF. The CDR3 DNA reads TGTGCCACCAGCAGCAGAACACCAGATACGCAGTATTTT.

The gene calls are TRBV6-1 and TRBJ2-3; possible D gene TRBD2, 5 bases. Trimming removed 4 bases from V and 2 bases from J, with 13 bases in between. Germline V gives CDR1 MNHNS, CDR2 SASEGT. CDR3 length: 15 residues. The CDR3 sequence is CASSVASGNTDTQYF. The CDR3 bases are TGTGCCAGCAGTGTAGCTTCGGGGAACACAGATACGCAGTATTTT.

The chain employs TRBV12-5 and TRBJ2-2; possible D gene TRBD1, 5 bases. Germline V CDR1 and CDR2: LGHNT, FRNRAP. Trimming pared 2 bases from V and 6 bases from J, leaving 13 bases between. The CDR3 has 15 amino acids. This CDR3 is CASGLITGRAGELFF. CDR3 DNA sequence: TGTGCTAGTGGTTTGATAACAGGCCGGGCCGGGGAGCTGTTTTTT. Complete variable domain (other parts from reference TRBV12-5 and TRBJ2-2): DARVTQTPRHKVTEMGQEVTMRCQPILGHNTVFWYRQTMMQGLELLAYFRNRAPLDDSGMPKDRFSAEMPDATLATLKIQPSEPRDSAVYFCASGLITGRAGELFFGEGSRLTVL.

The V call is TRBV9, the J call TRBJ1-2; D perhaps matches TRBD1 (6 bases). The CDR3 has 15 residues. From germline, CDR1 is SGDLS and CDR2 YYNGEE. V shed 2 bases and J shed 4 bases, with 15 bases lying between them. The CDR3 sequence: CASSVYRDVVYGYTF. The CDR3 nucleotides are TGTGCCAGCAGCGTGTACAGGGACGTGGTCTATGGCTACACCTTC. Drawing the rest from reference TRBV9 and TRBJ1-2, the complete variable domain is DSGVTQTPKHLITATGQRVTLRCSPRSGDLSVYWYQQSLDQGLQFLIQYYNGEERAKGNILERFSAQQFPDLHSELNLSSLELGDSALYFCASSVYRDVVYGYTFGSGTRLTVV.

This chain joins TRBV30 and TRBJ2-6; 12 nucleotides line up with TRBD1. V shed 5 bases, J shed 2 bases, and the junction held 7 bases outside the gene matches. The CDR3 is 17 residues long. Germline CDR1 is GTSNPN and CDR2 is SVGIG (reference sequence). The CDR3 loop reads CAWGTGGYLAGANVLTF. DNA of the CDR3: TGTGCCTGGGGGACAGGGGGCTACTTGGCTGGGGCCAACGTCCTGACTTTC.

The V call is TRBV14, the J call TRBJ2-1, with TRBD2 matching over 11 bases. V lost 2 bases to trimming and J lost 10 bases; unmatched junction nucleotides: 7. The CDR3 contains 15 residues. Per germline, CDR1 SGHDN and CDR2 FVKESK. The CDR3 here is CASSQILAGGEEQFF. The CDR3 region has the DNA TGTGCCAGCAGCCAAATTCTAGCGGGAGGTGAAGAGCAGTTCTTC.

The rearrangement joins TRBV4-2 to TRBJ2-3; 7 nucleotides align to TRBD1. The junction had 8 bases not matched to a gene; V was cut back by 0 bases and J by 5 bases. This CDR3 region has 16 residues. CDR1 is LGHNA and CDR2 is YNFKEQ in the germline V gene. The CDR3 loop is CASSQEGQFDGDTQYF. CDR3 DNA sequence: TGTGCCAGCAGCCAAGAGGGACAGTTTGACGGAGATACGCAGTATTTT.

The table lists this clone with a few counts. Here the CDR3 reads CASSLGSGGPLGPQHF. CDR3 DNA: TGTGCCAGCAGTTTAGGGTCAGGGGGACCCTTAGGGCCCCAGCATTTT. V and J are TRBV28 and TRBJ1-5, with 7 bases matching TRBD1. The CDR3 consists of 16 residues. Germline V gene lookup returns CDR1 MDHEN and CDR2 SYDVKM. After removal of 2 bases from V and 9 bases from J, the junction contained 13 bases not matched to a gene.

This clone was seen at least ten times. The chain employs TRBV6-5 and TRBJ1-2; 10 bases align to TRBD1. CDR1 MNHEY and CDR2 SVGAGI come from the germline V gene. The CDR3 sequence is 15 residues long. V lost 0 bases, J lost 7 bases, and 5 bases stayed unmatched. The CDR3: CASSYSGDRGSGYTF. The CDR3 nucleotides read TGTGCCAGCAGTTACTCGGGGGACAGGGGCAGTGGCTACACCTTC.

This chain links TRBV18 with TRBJ1-5, with D maybe TRBD1 (5 bases). Trimming shortened V by 5 bases and J by 3 bases, and 11 bases separated the two germline ends. Germline CDR1 reads KGHSH; CDR2 reads LQKENI. There are 14 residues in the CDR3. The CDR3 region is CASSGAFVNQPQHF. The DNA of the CDR3 is TGTGCCAGCTCAGGGGCTTTTGTCAATCAGCCCCAGCATTTT. Full variable domain (outside the CDR3, taken from reference TRBV18 and TRBJ1-5): NAGVMQNPRHLVRRRGQEARLRCSPMKGHSHVYWYRQLPEEGLKFMVYLQKENIIDESGMPKERFSAEFPKEGPSILRIQQVVRGDSAAYFCASSGAFVNQPQHFGDGTRLSIL.

The V and J genes are TRBV5-6 and TRBJ2-5, with 7 bases that match TRBD2. With 5 bases clipped from V and 4 bases from J, the junction kept 11 bases outside the gene matches. Germline CDR1 SGHDT, CDR2 YYEEEE. The CDR3 consists of 15 residues. In DNA form, the CDR3 reads TGTGCCAGCAGAACCGGGACTACGAGGGGAGAGACCCAGTACTTC. Its translation is CASRTGTTRGETQYF.

The rearrangement joins TRBV19 to TRBJ2-7, with a weak D call TRBD2 (5 bases). Trimming took off 4 bases at V and 1 base at J, with 14 bases between the two ends. Germline CDR1 and CDR2: LNHDA and SQIVND (reference sequence). The CDR3 has 15 amino acids. Here the CDR3 DNA reads TGTGCCAGTAGTAGGCTCAGCGGTGGTTCCTACGAGCAGTACTTC. Encoded protein: CASSRLSGGSYEQYF.

This clone turned up a few times. The chain is built from TRBV2 and TRBJ2-1; TRBD2 matches at 11 bases. V was clipped by 10 bases and J by 5 bases; unmatched bases: 7. The germline CDR1 and CDR2 sequences are SNHLY and FYNNEI. The CDR3 is 14 residues long. The CDR3 reads CATTTSGIHNEQFF. The DNA for the CDR3 is TGTGCCACCACGACTAGCGGGATTCACAATGAGCAGTTCTTC.